The rows below give T cell receptor beta chains drawn from one sample of a study of T cells after posttransplantation cyclophosphamide. Generated by immunoSEQ multiplex PCR, the TCRdb table keeps only in-frame clones and is missing some. The table has approximately 20,000 clones, about nine tenths seen once; the top ten hold 6% to 8.5%. The sequencing used PBMCs, collected after allogeneic stem cell transplant with posttransplant cyclophosphamide. These receptors originate from a female patient aged 40 to 50 who received an allogeneic stem cell transplant from a related donor, was CMV-positive, and had no GVHD. Part of the T cell pool may stem from the graft donor. The CDR3 runs from the conserved cysteine through the conserved F or W.

V gene: TRBV27
J gene: TRBJ2-1
CDR3 protein: CASRLTSGSLFF

V gene: TRBV6-6
J gene: TRBJ2-7
CDR3 protein: CASSYGPYSYEQYF

V gene: TRBV9
J gene: TRBJ2-5
CDR3 protein: CASSKPQGAQYF

V gene: TRBV7-3
J gene: TRBJ2-7
CDR3 protein: CASSLSGEGFYEQYF

V gene: TRBV5-4
J gene: TRBJ1-1
CDR3 protein: CASSSSVSLDTEAFF

V gene: TRBV5-1
J gene: TRBJ1-1
CDR3 protein: CASSLVVDRNTEAFF

V gene: TRBV30
J gene: TRBJ2-1
CDR3 protein: CAWSTGQGGNEQFF

V gene: TRBV14
J gene: TRBJ2-3
CDR3 protein: CASSQQGTGYTDTQYF

V gene: TRBV10-3
J gene: TRBJ2-3
CDR3 protein: CAMTSGSTDTQYF

V gene: TRBV7-2
J gene: TRBJ2-1
CDR3 protein: CASSPGGFGNNEQFF

V gene: TRBV2
J gene: TRBJ1-1
CDR3 protein: CASSGDKTAFF

V gene: TRBV10-3
J gene: TRBJ2-5
CDR3 protein: CAIRPGTGGETQYF

V gene: TRBV7-2
J gene: TRBJ2-2
CDR3 protein: CASSARGSYTGELFF

V gene: TRBV28
J gene: TRBJ2-3
CDR3 protein: CAIPGGGADTQYF

V gene: TRBV6-4
J gene: TRBJ2-2
CDR3 protein: CASSLTSGRSGELFF

V gene: TRBV5-1
J gene: TRBJ2-7
CDR3 protein: CASSPTLSGIYYEQYF

V gene: TRBV11-2
J gene: TRBJ2-3
CDR3 protein: CASSEDDSGDTQYF

V gene: TRBV5-1
J gene: TRBJ1-2
CDR3 protein: CASSLALRTGGANGYTF

V gene: TRBV6-5
J gene: TRBJ2-3
CDR3 protein: CASGRAGGPDTQYF

V gene: TRBV11-2
J gene: TRBJ2-1
CDR3 protein: CASSLAGRYEQFF

V gene: TRBV6-5
J gene: TRBJ2-1
CDR3 protein: CASSLSAGANNEQFF

V gene: TRBV27
J gene: TRBJ2-7
CDR3 protein: CASSFNSLHFYEQYF

V gene: TRBV5-4
J gene: TRBJ2-1
CDR3 protein: CASSWRGLAGQDEQFF

V gene: TRBV6-5
J gene: NA
CDR3 protein: CASSYTSGRDEQYF

V gene: TRBV9
J gene: TRBJ1-3
CDR3 protein: CASSRGLEGNTIYF

V gene: TRBV6-5
J gene: NA
CDR3 protein: CASSYSTPGGEQYF